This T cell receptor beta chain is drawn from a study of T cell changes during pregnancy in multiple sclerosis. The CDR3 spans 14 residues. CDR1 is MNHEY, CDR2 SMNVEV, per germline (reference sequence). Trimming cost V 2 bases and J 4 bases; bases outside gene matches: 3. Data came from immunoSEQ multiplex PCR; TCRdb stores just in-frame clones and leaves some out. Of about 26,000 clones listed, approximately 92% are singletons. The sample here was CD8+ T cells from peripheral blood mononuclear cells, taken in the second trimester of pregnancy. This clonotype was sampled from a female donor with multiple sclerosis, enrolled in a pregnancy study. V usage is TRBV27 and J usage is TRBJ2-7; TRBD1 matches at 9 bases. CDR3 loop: CASSLMGQGYEQYF. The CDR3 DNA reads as TGTGCCAGCAGTTTAATGGGACAGGGTTACGAGCAGTACTTC.